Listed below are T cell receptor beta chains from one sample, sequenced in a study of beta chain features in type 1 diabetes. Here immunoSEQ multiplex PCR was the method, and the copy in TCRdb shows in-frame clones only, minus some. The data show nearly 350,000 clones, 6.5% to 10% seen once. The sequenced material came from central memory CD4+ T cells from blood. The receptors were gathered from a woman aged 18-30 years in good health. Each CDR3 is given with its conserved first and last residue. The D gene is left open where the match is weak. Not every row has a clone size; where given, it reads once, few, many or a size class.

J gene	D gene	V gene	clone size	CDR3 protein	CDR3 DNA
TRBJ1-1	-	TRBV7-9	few	CASSLASGFSNTEAFF	TGTGCCAGCAGCTTAGCTTCAGGGTTCTCGAACACTGAAGCTTTCTTT
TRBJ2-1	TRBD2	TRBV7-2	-	CASSSGLAGGSNEQFF	TGTGCCAGCAGCTCAGGACTAGCGGGAGGTTCCAATGAGCAGTTCTTC
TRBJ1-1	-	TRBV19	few	CASTFRGTEAFF	TGTGCCAGTACCTTCAGGGGCACTGAAGCTTTCTTT
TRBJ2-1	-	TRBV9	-	CASSVEGQGSYNEQFF	TGTGCCAGCAGCGTAGAGGGGCAGGGTTCCTACAATGAGCAGTTCTTC
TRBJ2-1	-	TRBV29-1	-	CSVRTHWVSNEQFF	TGCAGCGTCAGAACTCATTGGGTTTCTAATGAGCAGTTCTTC
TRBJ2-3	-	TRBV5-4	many	CASREGTTDTQYF	TGTGCCAGCAGGGAAGGGACCACAGATACGCAGTATTTT
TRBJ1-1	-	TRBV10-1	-	CASSFDTNTEAFF	TGCGCCAGCAGCTTCGACACGAACACTGAAGCTTTCTTT
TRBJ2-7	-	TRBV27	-	CASSPWDRSSYEQYF	TGTGCCAGCAGCCCCTGGGATCGTAGCTCCTACGAGCAGTACTTC
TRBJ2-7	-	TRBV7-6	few	CASSFSGPDEQYF	TGTGCCAGCAGCTTTTCAGGGCCCGACGAGCAGTACTTC
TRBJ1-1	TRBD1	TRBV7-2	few	CASKQGATNTEAFF	TGTGCCAGCAAACAGGGGGCTACGAACACTGAAGCTTTCTTT
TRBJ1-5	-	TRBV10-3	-	CAISATGHGNQPQHF	TGTGCCATCAGTGCAACGGGACACGGCAATCAGCCCCAGCATTTT
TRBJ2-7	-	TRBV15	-	CATSREPPRAQYF	TGTGCCACCAGCAGAGAACCCCCTAGGGCACAGTACTTC
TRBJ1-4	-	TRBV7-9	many	CASSLGGLSTNEKLFF	TGTGCCAGCAGCTTAGGAGGGCTCTCAACTAATGAAAAACTGTTTTTT
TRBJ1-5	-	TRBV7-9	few	CASSLSSNQPQHF	TGTGCCAGCAGCTTGAGCAGCAATCAGCCCCAGCATTTT
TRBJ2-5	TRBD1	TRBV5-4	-	CASSQRQGEETQYF	TGTGCCAGCAGCCAACGACAGGGTGAAGAGACCCAGTACTTC
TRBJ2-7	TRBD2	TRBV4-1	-	CASSQGPASGRTGLYF	TGCGCCAGCAGCCAAGGCCCGGCTAGCGGGAGAACGGGCCTGTACTTC
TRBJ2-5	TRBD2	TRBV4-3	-	CASSQGASGAASQETQYF	TGCGCCAGCAGCCAAGGGGCTAGCGGAGCCGCCAGTCAAGAGACCCAGTACTTC
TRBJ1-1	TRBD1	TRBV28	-	CASRQGDTEAFF	TGTGCCAGCAGACAGGGGGACACTGAAGCTTTCTTT
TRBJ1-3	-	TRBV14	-	CASSHPTVSGNTIYF	TGTGCCAGCAGCCACCCGACAGTCTCTGGAAACACCATATATTTT
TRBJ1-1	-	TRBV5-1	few	CASSLAEAATEAFF	TGCGCCAGCAGCTTGGCAGAAGCTGCCACTGAAGCTTTCTTT
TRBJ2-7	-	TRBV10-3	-	CATRGADTYEQYF	TGTGCCACCAGAGGGGCGGATACCTACGAGCAGTACTTC
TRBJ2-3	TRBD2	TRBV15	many	CATSIAGGLDTQYF	TGTGCCACCAGCATAGCGGGAGGGTTAGATACGCAGTATTTT
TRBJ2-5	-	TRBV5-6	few	CASSLAGRGSQYF	TGTGCCAGCAGCTTGGCTGGGAGGGGGTCTCAGTACTTC
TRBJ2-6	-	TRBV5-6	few	CASRGTSGANVLTF	TGTGCCAGCAGAGGGACATCCGGGGCCAACGTCCTGACTTTC
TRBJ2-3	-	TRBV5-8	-	CASSHDWARVTDTQYF	TGTGCCAGCAGCCATGATTGGGCTAGGGTCACAGATACGCAGTATTTT
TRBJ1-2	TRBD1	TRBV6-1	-	CASSKDRGPGYTF	TGTGCCAGCAGTAAAGACAGGGGGCCTGGCTACACCTTC
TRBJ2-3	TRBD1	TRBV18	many	CASSRDGTGGLYF	TGTGCCAGCTCGCGCGATGGGACAGGGGGCCTCTATTTT
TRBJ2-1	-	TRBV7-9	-	CASSFGATDNEQFF	TGTGCCAGCAGCTTCGGGGCGACCGACAATGAGCAGTTCTTC
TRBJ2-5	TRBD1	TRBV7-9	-	CASSKEGQGARLTQYF	TGTGCCAGCAGCAAAGAGGGACAGGGAGCCCGTTTGACCCAGTACTTC
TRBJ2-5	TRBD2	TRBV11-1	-	CASSLGVARERETQYF	TGTGCCAGCAGCTTAGGAGTGGCGCGGGAGAGGGAGACCCAGTACTTC
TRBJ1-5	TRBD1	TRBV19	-	CASSLSGQLYSNQPQHF	TGTGCCAGTAGCCTCTCGGGACAGCTTTATAGCAATCAGCCCCAGCATTTT
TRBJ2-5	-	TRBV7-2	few	CASSLGGDRRRETQYF	TGTGCCAGCAGCTTAGGGGGGGACCGGAGGAGGGAGACCCAGTACTTC
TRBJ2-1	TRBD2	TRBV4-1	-	CASSQESASGIMNEQFF	TGCGCCAGCAGCCAAGAATCCGCTAGCGGGATTATGAATGAGCAGTTCTTC
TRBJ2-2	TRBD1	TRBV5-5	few	CASSLAPTGGEAGELFF	TGTGCCAGCAGCTTGGCTCCGACAGGGGGCGAGGCCGGGGAGCTGTTTTTT
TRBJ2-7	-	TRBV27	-	CASSQQFLGAGGRGYEQYF	TGTGCCAGCAGCCAGCAGTTTTTGGGTGCCGGGGGGCGGGGATACGAGCAGTACTTC
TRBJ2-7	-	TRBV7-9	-	CASSLGRRTYEQYF	TGTGCCAGCAGCTTAGGCCGCAGAACCTACGAGCAGTACTTC
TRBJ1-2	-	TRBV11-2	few	CASRRRQDGVAGYTF	TGTGCCAGCAGAAGACGACAGGACGGAGTTGCTGGCTACACCTTC
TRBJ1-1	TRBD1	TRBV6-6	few	CASSYSTGVGNTEAFF	TGTGCCAGCAGTTACTCGACAGGGGTGGGGAACACTGAAGCTTTCTTT
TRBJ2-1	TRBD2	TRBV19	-	CASSMNPGLAGNEQFF	TGTGCCAGTAGTATGAATCCGGGACTAGCGGGAAATGAGCAGTTCTTC
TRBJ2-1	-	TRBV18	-	CASSPPQGLYNEQFF	TGTGCCAGCTCACCCCCGCAGGGGTTGTACAATGAGCAGTTCTTC
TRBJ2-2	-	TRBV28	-	CASSLELGSGKNTGELFF	TGTGCCAGCAGTTTAGAATTGGGCTCCGGGAAGAACACCGGGGAGCTGTTTTTT
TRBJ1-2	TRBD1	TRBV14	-	CASSQENRGYGYTF	TGTGCCAGCAGCCAAGAAAACAGGGGGTATGGCTACACCTTC
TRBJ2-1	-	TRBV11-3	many	CASSPHQGEQFF	TGTGCCAGCAGCCCACATCAAGGTGAGCAGTTCTTC
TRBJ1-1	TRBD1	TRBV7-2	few	CASSLRQGGTEAFF	TGTGCCAGCAGCCTACGACAGGGAGGGACTGAAGCTTTCTTT
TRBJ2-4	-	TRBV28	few	CASSVTWGNIQYF	TGTGCCAGCAGTGTCACCTGGGGAAACATTCAGTACTTC
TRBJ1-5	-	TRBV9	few	CASSVGISNQPQHF	TGTGCCAGCAGCGTAGGCATTAGCAATCAGCCCCAGCATTTT